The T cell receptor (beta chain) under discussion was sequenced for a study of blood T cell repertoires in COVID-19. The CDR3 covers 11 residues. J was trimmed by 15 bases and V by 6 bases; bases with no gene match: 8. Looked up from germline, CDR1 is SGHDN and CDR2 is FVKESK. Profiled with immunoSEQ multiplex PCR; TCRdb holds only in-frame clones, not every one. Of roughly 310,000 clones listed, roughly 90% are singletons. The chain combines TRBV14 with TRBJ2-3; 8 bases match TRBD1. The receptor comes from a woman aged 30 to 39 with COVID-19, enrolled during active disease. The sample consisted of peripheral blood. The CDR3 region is CASRSDRVTYF. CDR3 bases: TGTGCCAGCAGGTCGGACAGGGTCACATATTTT.